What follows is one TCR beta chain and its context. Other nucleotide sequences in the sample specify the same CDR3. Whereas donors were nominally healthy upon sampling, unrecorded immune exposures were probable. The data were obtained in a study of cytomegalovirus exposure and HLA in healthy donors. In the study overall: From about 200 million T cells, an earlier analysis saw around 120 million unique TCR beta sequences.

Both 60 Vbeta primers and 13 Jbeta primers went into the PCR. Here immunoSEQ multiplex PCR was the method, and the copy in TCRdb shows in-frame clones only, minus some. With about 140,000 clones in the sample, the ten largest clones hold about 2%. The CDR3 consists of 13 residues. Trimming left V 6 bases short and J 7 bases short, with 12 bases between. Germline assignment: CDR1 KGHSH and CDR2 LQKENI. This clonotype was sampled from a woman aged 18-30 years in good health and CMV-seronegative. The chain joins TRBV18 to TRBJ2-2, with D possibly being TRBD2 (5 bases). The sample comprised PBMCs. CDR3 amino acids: CASSLPGSGELFF. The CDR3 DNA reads TGTGCCAGCTCGCTACCGGGGAGCGGGGAGCTGTTTTTT.